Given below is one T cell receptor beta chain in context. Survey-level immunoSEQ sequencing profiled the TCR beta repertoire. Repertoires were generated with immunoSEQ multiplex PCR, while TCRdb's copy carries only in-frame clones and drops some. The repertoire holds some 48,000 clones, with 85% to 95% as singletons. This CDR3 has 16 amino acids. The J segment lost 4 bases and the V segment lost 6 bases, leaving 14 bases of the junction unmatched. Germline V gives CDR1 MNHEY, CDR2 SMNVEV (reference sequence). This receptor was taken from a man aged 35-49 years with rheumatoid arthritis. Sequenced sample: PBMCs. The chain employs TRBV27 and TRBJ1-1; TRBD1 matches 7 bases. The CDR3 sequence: CASSWALTGAGTEAFF. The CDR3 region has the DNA TGTGCCAGCAGCTGGGCCCTAACAGGGGCAGGCACTGAAGCTTTCTTT.